This T cell receptor beta chain was sequenced for a study of CD8+ T cells in alopecia areata. Treatment defined: oral pan-JAK inhibitor, 5-10 mg twice daily. The CDR3 covers 15 residues. V was pared by 7 bases and J by 0 bases, with 6 bases of the junction left unmatched. In germline, CDR1 is SGDLS, CDR2 YYNGEE. This clone was observed a single time. Extracted RNA was reverse transcribed into cDNA, the sequencing template. TCRdb's table, derived via immunoSEQ multiplex PCR, lists solely in-frame clones and lacks some. The repertoire holds roughly 98,000 clones, 61% seen once, with 15% to 17% in the top ten.

The rearrangement links TRBV9 to TRBJ2-5; 10 bases agree with TRBD1. This specimen consisted of CD8+ T cells sorted from blood, obtained at week 4, from a patient treated with tofacitinib. This receptor was identified in a human donor with alopecia areata. CDR3 in DNA: TGTGCCAGCTCGTCCGGGACAGGGGACCAAGAGACCCAGTACTTC. Protein: CASSSGTGDQETQYF. The full variable domain, completed using reference TRBV9 and TRBJ2-5, is DSGVTQTPKHLITATGQRVTLRCSPRSGDLSVYWYQQSLDQGLQFLIQYYNGEERAKGNILERFSAQQFPDLHSELNLSSLELGDSALYFCASSSGTGDQETQYFGPGTRLLVL.